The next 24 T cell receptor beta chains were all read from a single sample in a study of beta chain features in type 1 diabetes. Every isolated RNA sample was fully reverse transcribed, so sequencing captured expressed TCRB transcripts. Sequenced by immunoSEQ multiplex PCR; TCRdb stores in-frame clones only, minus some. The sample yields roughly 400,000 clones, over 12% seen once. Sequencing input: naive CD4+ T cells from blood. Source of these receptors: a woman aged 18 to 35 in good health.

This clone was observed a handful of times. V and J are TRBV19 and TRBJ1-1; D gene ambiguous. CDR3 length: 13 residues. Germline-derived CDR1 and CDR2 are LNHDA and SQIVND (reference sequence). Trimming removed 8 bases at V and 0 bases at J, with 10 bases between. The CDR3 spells CASRFSVNTEAFF. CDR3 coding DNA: TGTGCCAGTCGTTTTTCGGTGAACACTGAAGCTTTCTTT.

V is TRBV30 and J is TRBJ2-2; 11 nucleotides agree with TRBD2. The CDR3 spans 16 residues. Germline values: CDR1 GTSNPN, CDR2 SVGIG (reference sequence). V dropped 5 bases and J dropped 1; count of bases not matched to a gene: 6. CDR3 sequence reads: CAWSLGLAGNTGELFF. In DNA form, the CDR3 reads TGTGCCTGGTCGTTAGGACTAGCGGGGAACACCGGGGAGCTGTTTTTT.

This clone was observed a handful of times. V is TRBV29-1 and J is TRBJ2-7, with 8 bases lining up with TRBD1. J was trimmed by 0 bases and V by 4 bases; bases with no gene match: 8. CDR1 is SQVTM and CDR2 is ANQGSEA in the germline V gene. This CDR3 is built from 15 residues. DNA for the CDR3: TGCAGCGTTGGATTGACAGGGGCTTTCTCCTACGAGCAGTACTTC. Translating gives CSVGLTGAFSYEQYF.

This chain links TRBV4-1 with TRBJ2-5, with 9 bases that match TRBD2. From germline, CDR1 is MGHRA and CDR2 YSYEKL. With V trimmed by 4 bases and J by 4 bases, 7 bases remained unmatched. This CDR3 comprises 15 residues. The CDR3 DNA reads TGCGCCAGCAGCCGTGGGACTAGCCAGGGAGAGACCCAGTACTTC. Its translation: CASSRGTSQGETQYF.

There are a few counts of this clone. This chain's CDR3 is CASSLGAMAGYTF. In nucleotides, the CDR3 is TGTGCCAGCAGCTTAGGGGCCATGGCTGGCTACACCTTC. The chain links TRBV7-9 to TRBJ1-2; D not resolved. The V gene lost 1 base and the J gene lost 7 bases, with 10 bases spanning the gap. CDR1 and CDR2 (germline): SEHNR, FQNEAQ (reference sequence). The CDR3 length is 13 residues.

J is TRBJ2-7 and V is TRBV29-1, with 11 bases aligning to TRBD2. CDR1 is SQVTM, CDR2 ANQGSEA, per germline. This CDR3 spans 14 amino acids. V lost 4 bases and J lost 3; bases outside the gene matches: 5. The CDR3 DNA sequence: TGCAGCGTTGCCCTAGCGGGAGGTTTCTACGAGCAGTACTTC. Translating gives CSVALAGGFYEQYF.

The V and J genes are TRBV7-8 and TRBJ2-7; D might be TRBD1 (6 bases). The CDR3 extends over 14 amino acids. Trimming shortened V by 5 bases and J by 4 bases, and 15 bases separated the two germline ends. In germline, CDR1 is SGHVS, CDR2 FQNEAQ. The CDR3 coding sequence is TGTGCCAGCAGCATGTCGACAGGCTTATACGAGCAGTACTTC. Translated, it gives CASSMSTGLYEQYF. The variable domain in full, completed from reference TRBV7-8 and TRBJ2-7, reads GAGVSQSPRYKVAKRGQDVALRCDPISGHVSLFWYQQALGQGPEFLTYFQNEAQLDKSGLPSDRFFAERPEGSVSTLKIQRTQQEDSAVYLCASSMSTGLYEQYFGPGTRLTVT.

CDR3 sequence: CASSQEGNLRTDTQYF. Written as DNA, the CDR3 is TGTGCCAGCAGCCAAGAGGGCAACCTGAGAACAGATACGCAGTATTTT. V is TRBV4-2 and J is TRBJ2-3; D is uncertain. V lost 0 bases and J 3 bases, leaving 13 bases between the germline ends. The CDR3 covers 16 residues. CDR1 is LGHNA and CDR2 is YNFKEQ in the germline V gene.

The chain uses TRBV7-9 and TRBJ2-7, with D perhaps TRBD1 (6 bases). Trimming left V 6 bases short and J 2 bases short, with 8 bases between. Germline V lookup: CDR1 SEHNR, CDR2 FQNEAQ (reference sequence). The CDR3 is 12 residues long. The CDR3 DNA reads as TGTGCCAGCAGTTGGACAGCCTACGAGCAGTACTTC. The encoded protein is CASSWTAYEQYF.

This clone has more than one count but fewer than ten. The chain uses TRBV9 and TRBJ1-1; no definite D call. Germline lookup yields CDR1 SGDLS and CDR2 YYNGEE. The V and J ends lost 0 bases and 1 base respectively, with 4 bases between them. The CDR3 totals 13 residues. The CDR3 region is CASSVVQNTEAFF. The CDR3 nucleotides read TGTGCCAGCAGCGTAGTACAGAACACTGAAGCTTTCTTT.

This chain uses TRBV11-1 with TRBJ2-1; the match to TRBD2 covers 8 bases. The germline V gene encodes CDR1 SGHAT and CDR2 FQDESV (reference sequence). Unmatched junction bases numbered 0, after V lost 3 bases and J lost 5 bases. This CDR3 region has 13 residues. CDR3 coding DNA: TGTGCCAGCAGCTTGCGGGGGGACAATGAGCAGTTCTTC. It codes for CASSLRGDNEQFF.

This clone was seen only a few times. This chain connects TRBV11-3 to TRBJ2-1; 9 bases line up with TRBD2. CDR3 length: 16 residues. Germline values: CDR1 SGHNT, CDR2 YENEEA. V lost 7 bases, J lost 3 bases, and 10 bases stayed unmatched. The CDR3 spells CASTRRLADHYNEQFF. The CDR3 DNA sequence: TGTGCCAGCACCCGCCGACTAGCGGACCACTACAATGAGCAGTTCTTC.

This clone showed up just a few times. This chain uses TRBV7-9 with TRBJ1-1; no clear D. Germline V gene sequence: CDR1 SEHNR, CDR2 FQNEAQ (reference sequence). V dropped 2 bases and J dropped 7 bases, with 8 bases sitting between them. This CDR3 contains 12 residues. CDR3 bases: TGTGCCAGCAGCTTAACGAGGAATGAAGCTTTCTTT. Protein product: CASSLTRNEAFF.

The DNA of the CDR3 is TGTGCCAGCAGCTTAGTCTCTTTGGGCAGCGGAAGTGGCTACACCTTC. Translating gives CASSLVSLGSGSGYTF. The chain combines TRBV7-9 with TRBJ1-2; the D is unclear. The CDR3 runs 16 residues. Trimming removed 1 base from V and 7 bases from J, with 19 bases in between. CDR1 and CDR2 from the germline V gene are SEHNR and FQNEAQ (reference sequence).

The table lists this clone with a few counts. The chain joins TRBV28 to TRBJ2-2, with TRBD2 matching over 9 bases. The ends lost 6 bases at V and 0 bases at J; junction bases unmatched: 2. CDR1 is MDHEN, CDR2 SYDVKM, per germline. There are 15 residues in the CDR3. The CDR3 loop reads CASSLAGPNTGELFF. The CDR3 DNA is TGTGCCAGCAGCCTAGCGGGACCGAACACCGGGGAGCTGTTTTTT.

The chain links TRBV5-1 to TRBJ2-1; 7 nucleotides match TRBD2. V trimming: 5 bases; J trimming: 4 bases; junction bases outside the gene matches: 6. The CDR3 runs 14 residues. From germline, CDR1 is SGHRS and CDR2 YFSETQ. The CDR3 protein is CASRGLADYNEQFF. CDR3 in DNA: TGCGCCAGCAGGGGGCTAGCGGATTACAATGAGCAGTTCTTC.

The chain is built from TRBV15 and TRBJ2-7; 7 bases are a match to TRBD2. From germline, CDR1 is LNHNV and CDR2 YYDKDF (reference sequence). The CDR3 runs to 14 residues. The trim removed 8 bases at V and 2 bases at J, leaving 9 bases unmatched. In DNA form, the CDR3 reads TGTGCCACCTCCAAGGCCAGCGGGACCTACGAGCAGTACTTC. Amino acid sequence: CATSKASGTYEQYF.

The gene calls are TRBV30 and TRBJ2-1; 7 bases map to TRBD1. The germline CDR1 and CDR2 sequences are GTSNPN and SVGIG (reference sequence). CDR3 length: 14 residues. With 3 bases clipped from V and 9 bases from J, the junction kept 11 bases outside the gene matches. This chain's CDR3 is CAWSTGTVGREQFF. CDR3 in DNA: TGTGCCTGGAGCACCGGGACAGTCGGACGTGAGCAGTTCTTC.

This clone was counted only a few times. DNA of the CDR3: TGTGCCAGCAGCTTAATACAGGGGGCTAGCACAGATACGCAGTATTTT. This encodes CASSLIQGASTDTQYF. This sequence joins TRBV7-9 and TRBJ2-3; 9 positions agree with TRBD1. Germline V gene data show CDR1 as SEHNR and CDR2 as FQNEAQ (reference sequence). Trimming took 2 bases from V and 0 from J; bases not matched to a gene: 3. The CDR3 loop spans 16 amino acids.

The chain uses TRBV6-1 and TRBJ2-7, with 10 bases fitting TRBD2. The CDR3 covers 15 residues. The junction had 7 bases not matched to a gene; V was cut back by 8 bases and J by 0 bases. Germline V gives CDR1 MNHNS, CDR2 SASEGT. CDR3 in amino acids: CASAQAGGISYEQYF. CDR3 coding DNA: TGTGCCAGCGCCCAAGCGGGAGGGATCTCCTACGAGCAGTACTTC.

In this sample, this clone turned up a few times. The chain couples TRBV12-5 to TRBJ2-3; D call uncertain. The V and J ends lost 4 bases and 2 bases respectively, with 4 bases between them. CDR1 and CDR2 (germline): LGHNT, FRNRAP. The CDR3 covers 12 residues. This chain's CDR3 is CASGSNTDTQYF. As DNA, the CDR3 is TGTGCTAGTGGTTCAAACACAGATACGCAGTATTTT.

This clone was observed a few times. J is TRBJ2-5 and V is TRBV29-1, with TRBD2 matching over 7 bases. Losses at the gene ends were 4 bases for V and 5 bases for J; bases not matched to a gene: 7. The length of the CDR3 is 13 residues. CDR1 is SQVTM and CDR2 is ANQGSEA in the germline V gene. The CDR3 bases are TGCAGCGTTGTTACTAGCGCTGGGGAGACCCAGTACTTC. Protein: CSVVTSAGETQYF.

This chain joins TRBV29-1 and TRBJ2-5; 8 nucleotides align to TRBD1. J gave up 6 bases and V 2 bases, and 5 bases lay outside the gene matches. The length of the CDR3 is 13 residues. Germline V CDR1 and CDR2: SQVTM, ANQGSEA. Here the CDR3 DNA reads TGCAGCGTTGAACGGGACAGGTTAAAGACCCAGTACTTC. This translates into CSVERDRLKTQYF. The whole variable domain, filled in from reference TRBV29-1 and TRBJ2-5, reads SAVISQKPSRDICQRGTSLTIQCQVDSQVTMMFWYRQQPGQSLTLIATANQGSEATYESGFVIDKFPISRPNLTFSTLTVSNMSPEDSSIYLCSVERDRLKTQYFGPGTRLLVL.

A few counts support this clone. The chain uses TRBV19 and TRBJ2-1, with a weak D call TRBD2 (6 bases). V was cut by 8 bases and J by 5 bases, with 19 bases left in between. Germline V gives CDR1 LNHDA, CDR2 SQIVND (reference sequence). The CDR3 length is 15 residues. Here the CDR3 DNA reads TGTGCCAGTGGTCCCTTAGGGAGGACTGACAATGAGCAGTTCTTC. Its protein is CASGPLGRTDNEQFF.